This T cell receptor beta chain was identified in a study of cytomegalovirus exposure and HLA in healthy donors. PCR employed 60 Vbeta and 13 Jbeta primers. The protocol was immunoSEQ multiplex PCR, while the TCRdb copy is restricted to in-frame clones and leaves out a portion. The table records fewer than 150,000 clones, over 80% of them present only once. This clone came up a few times. What it binds is not known. Regarding the study as a whole: Analysis was carried out at a later point, and it linked a missense DCLRE1C variant to TCR beta V- and J-gene trimming. An analysis that was carried out later associated 16,000 or so TCR beta sequences with HLA alleles at 0.05 false discovery rate.

Germline lookup yields CDR1 SGHRS and CDR2 YFSETQ. The V end lost 0 bases, the J end lost 0 bases, and 13 bases lay between the germline ends. The CDR3 is made up of 16 amino acids. The genes are TRBV5-1 and TRBJ2-7; D not certain. The clonotype originates from a man in his fifties in good health and CMV-seronegative. Input material: PBMCs. The CDR3 is CASSLGGDHLSYEQYF. The CDR3 DNA reads as TGCGCCAGCAGCTTGGGAGGAGACCACCTCTCCTACGAGCAGTACTTC.